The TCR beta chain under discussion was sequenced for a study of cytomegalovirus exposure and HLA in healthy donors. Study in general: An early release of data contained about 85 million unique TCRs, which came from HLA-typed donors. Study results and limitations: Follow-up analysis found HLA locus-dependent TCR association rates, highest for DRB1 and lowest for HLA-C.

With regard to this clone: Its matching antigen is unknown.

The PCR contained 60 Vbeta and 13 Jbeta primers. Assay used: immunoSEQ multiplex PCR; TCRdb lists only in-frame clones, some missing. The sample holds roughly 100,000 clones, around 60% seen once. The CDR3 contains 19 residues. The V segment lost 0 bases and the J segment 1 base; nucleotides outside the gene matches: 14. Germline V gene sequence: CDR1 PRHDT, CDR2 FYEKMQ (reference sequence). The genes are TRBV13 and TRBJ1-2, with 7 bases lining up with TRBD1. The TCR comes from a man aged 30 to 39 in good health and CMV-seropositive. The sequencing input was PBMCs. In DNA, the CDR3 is TGTGCCAGCAGCTTAGGGGGGTTATTTAAACAGGGGATTAACTATGGCTACACCTTC. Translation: CASSLGGLFKQGINYGYTF.